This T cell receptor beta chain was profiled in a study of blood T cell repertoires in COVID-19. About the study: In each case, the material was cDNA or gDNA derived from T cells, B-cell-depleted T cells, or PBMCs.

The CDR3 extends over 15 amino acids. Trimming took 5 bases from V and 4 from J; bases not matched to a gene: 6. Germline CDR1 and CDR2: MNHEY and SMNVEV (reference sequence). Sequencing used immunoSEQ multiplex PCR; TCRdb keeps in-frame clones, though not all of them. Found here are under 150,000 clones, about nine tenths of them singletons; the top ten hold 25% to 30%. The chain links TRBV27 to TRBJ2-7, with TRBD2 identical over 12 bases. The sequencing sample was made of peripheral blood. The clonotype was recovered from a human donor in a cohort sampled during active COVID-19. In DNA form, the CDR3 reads TGTGCCAGCAGTCTAAGGACTAGCGGGGATTACGAGCAGTACTTC. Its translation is CASSLRTSGDYEQYF.